This T cell receptor (beta chain) was profiled in a study of blood T cell repertoires in COVID-19. Study-wide context: The origin of the acute and convalescent COVID-19 samples was the United States, Italy and Spain. Sample material is recorded as cDNA or gDNA derived from T cells, B-cell-depleted T cells, or PBMCs.

This CDR3 is 14 amino acids long. Germline V gene data show CDR1 as SGHVS and CDR2 as FQNEAQ. Libraries were prepared by immunoSEQ multiplex PCR; TCRdb keeps only in-frame clonotypes and omits some of them. The sample records 250,000 or so clones, roughly 86% being singletons. Comment on this clone: Mismatch with germline at one junction end may stem from a read error.

This TCR derives from a woman aged 18-35 years who had recovered from COVID-19. Sequences were obtained from PBMCs or T cells enriched from blood (not recorded which). The chain couples TRBV7-8 to TRBJ2-7, with 9 bases that match TRBD1. Here the CDR3 DNA reads TGTGCCAGCAGCTTAAGGACAGGGGATCTGTCAGTCTTCTTC. Protein: CASSLRTGDLSVFF.